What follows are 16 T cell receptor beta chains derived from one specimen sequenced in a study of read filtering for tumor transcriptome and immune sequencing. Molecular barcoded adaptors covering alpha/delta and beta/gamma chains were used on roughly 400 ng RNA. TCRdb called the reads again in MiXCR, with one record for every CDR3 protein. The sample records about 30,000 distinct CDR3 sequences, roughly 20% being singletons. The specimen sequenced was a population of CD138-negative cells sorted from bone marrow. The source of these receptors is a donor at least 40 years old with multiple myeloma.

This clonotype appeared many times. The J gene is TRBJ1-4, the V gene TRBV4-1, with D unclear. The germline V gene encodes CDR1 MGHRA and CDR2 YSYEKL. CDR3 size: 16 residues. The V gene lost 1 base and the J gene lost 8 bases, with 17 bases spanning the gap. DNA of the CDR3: TGCGCCAGCAGCCAAGGGGTCGCATCCGCCGGGGAAAAACTGTTTTTT. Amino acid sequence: CASSQGVASAGEKLFF.

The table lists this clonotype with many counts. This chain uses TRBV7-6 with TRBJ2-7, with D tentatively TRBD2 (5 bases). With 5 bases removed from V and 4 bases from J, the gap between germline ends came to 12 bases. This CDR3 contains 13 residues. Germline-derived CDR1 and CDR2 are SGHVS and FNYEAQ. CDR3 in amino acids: CASSASPSYEQYF. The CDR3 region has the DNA TGTGCCAGCAGCGCTAGCCCCTCGTACGAGCAGTACTTC. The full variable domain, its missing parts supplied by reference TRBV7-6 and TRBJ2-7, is GAGVSQSPRYKVTKRGQDVALRCDPISGHVSLYWYRQALGQGPEFLTYFNYEAQQDKSGLPNDRFSAERPEGSISTLTIQRTEQRDSAMYRCASSASPSYEQYFGPGTRLTVT.

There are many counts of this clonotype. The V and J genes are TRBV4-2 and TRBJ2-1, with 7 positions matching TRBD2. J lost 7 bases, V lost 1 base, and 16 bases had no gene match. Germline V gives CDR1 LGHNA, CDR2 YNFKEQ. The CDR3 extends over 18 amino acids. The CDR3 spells CASSQGRIGTGGSNEQFF. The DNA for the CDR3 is TGTGCCAGCAGCCAAGGAAGGATTGGTACGGGAGGCAGTAATGAGCAGTTCTTC.

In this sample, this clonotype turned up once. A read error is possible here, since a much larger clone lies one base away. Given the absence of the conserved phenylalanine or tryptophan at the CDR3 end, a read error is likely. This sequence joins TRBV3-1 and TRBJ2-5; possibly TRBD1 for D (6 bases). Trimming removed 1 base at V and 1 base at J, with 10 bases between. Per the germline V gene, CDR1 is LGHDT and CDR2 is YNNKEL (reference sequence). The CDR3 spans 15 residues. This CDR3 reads CASSQVLGGQETQYY. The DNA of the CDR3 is TGTGCCAGCAGCCAAGTCTTAGGGGGCCAAGAGACCCAGTACTAC.

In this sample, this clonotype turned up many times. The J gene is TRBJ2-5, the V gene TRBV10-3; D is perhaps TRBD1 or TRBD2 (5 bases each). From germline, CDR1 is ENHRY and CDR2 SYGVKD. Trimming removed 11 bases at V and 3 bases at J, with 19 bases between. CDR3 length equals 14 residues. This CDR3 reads CAATRGLPKETQYF. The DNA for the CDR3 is TGTGCCGCAACGAGGGGTCTACCGAAAGAGACCCAGTACTTC.

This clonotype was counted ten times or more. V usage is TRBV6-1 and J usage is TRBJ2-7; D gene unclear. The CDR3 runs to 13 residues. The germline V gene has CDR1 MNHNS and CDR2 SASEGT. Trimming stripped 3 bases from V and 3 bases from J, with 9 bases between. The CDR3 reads CASSEVPDYEQYF. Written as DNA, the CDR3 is TGTGCCAGCAGTGAGGTCCCGGACTACGAGCAGTACTTC.

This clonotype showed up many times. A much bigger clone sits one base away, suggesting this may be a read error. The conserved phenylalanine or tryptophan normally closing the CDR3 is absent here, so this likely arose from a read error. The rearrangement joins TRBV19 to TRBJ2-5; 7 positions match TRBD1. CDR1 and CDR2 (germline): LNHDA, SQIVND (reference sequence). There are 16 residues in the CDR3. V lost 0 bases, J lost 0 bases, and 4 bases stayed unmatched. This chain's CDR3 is CASSIEKGTDQETQYL. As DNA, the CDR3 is TGTGCCAGTAGTATAGAGAAGGGGACAGACCAAGAGACCCAGTACCTC.

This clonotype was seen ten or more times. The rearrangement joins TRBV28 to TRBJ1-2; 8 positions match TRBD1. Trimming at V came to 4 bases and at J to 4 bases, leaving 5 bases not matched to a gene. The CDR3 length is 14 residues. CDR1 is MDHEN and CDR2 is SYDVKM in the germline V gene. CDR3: CASSSIGTGYGYTF. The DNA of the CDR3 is TGTGCCAGCAGTTCAATCGGGACAGGCTATGGCTACACCTTC.

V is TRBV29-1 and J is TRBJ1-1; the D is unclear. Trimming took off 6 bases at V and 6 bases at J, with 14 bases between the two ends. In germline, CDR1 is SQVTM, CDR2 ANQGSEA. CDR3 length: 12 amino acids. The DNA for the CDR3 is TGCAGCGTCGACCCTGCGGACGCTGAAGCTTTCTTT. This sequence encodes CSVDPADAEAFF.

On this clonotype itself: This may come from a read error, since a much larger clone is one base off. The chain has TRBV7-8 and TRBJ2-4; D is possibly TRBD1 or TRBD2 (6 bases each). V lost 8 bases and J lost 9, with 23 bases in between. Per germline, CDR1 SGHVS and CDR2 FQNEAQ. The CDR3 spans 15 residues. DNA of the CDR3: TGTGCCAGCGGCCCCCAAAGGGGGGTACGGGCCATTCAGTACTTC. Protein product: CASGPQRGVRAIQYF.

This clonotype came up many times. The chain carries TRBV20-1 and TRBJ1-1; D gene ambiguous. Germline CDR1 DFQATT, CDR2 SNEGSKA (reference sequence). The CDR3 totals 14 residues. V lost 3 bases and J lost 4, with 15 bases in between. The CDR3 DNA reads TGCAGTGCTAGGGCGTTGGGCGGCTCCACTGAAGCTTTCTTT. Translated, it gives CSARALGGSTEAFF.

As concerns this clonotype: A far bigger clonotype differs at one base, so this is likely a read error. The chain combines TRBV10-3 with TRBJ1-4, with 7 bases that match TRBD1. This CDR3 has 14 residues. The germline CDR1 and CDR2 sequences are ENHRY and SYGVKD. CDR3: CAISEGTDGDTLYF. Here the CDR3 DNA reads TGTGCCATCAGTGAGGGGACAGATGGAGATACGCTGTATTTT.

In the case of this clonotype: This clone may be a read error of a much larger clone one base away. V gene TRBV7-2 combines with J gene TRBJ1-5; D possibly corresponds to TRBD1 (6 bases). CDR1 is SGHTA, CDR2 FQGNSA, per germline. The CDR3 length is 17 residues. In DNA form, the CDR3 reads TGTGCCAGCAGCTTAGCGACTTTAAGACAGGCCAATCAGTCCCAGCATTTT. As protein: CASSLATLRQANQSQHF.

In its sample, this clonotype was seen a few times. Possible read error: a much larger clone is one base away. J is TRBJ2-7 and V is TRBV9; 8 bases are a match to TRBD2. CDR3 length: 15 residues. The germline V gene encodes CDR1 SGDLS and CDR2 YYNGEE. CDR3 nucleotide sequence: TGTGCCAACAGCGTATCGGGAGGGCAGGGGTACGAGCAGTACTTC. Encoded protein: CANSVSGGQGYEQYF.

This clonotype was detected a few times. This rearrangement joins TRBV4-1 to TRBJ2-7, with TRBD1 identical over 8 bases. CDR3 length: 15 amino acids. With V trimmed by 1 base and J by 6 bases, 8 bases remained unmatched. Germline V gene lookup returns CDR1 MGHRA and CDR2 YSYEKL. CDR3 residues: CASSQGLTGACEQYF. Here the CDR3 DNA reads TGCGCCAGCAGCCAAGGTTTGACAGGGGCCTGCGAGCAGTACTTC.

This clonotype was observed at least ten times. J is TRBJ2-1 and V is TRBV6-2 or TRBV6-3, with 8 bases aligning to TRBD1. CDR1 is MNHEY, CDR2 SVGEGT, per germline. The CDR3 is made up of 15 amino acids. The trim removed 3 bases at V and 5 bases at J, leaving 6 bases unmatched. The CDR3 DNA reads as TGTGCCAGCAGTTATTGGACAGGGAAGAACAATGAGCAGTTCTTC. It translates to CASSYWTGKNNEQFF.